The present T cell receptor beta chain was sequenced within a study of cytotoxic CD8 clonotypes in ibrutinib-treated CLL (dated by TCRdb to about 2021). For context, the study as a whole: In this cohort, around 15 patients were treatment-naive and about ten were relapsed/refractory, while fewer than 18 had unmutated IGHV. Responses were partial in roughly 25 patients and complete in 2; after median approximately 5.5 years follow-up, about 14 stayed in remission and about twelve progressed. Response samples were obtained after a median of approximately twelve months of treatment, with a range of about 6 to 40 months. Samples averaged roughly 260,000 productive templates and tens of thousands of productive rearrangements. Longitudinal samples were obtainable from about 30% of the roughly 90 participants in the trial. Cryopreserved peripheral blood mononuclear cells were collected at three points: before therapy, at response, and at either sustained remission or disease progression.

The germline V gene yields LGHNA for CDR1 and YNFKEQ for CDR2. The junction shows trimming of 1 base on V and 5 bases on J, plus 8 bases between the germline ends. There are 13 amino acids in the CDR3, from cysteine to phenylalanine inclusive. Only the CDR3 DNA is retained, 39 bases long and in frame from the first base. For TCR beta library preparation, about 2.1 micrograms of genomic DNA were extracted from the cryopreserved PBMCs. Longitudinal blood samples from CLL patients on ibrutinib monotherapy were analyzed using high-throughput TCR beta sequencing. Patients were enrolled in a phase 2 open-label single-center ibrutinib monotherapy trial. A MiSeq instrument was used for deep resolution sequencing, which targeted depths ranging from 1 in 1 million up to 1 in 200,000 T cells, with coverage averaging 10x for each clonotype. The immunoSEQ hsTCRB Kit was used to generate TCR beta libraries. Processing in the source paper ran as follows. Data were analyzed with ImmunoSEQ Data Assistant and ImmunoSEQ Analyzer, with V, D and J genes assigned per IMGT definitions. Clonality, with values ranging from 0 to 1, was calculated as one minus the normalized Shannon entropy of productive rearrangement frequencies. Public clonotype analysis was restricted to overrepresented clonotypes comprising at least 0.05% of each patient's repertoire. Thirteen age-matched healthy donor repertoires from immuneACCESS were used as controls for clonality. TCRdb retrieved this table from immuneACCESS and kept in-frame rearrangements only. Not all clones are present; in checked studies, unresolved V genes account for under half, and no reason is known for the remainder. D and trimming come from the DNA, and the V and J calls and clone size come from that table. The sample yields tens of thousands of clones; around 53% were counted once. Under 20% of the sample lies in the top ten.

General findings and caveats noted by the study authors: Public clonotypes were found to be uncommon and were observed to contract or remain stable during treatment; the increase in clonality was shown to reflect expansion of private clonotypes at ibrutinib response. Lymph node repertoires were not examined, and the timing of sampling was not matched between patients in sustained remission and those whose disease progressed. At baseline, clonality was higher than in age-matched healthy donors and showed a strong correlation with circulating CD8+ T-cell counts. An increase in clonality was observed at ibrutinib response, with clonality remaining stable during sustained remission and falling back toward baseline at progression.

Note on this clone: What antigen it recognizes has not been identified. No much larger clonotype is one base removed from it; base qualities were not supplied.

This sample comprised PBMCs, obtained before ibrutinib treatment. The V and J segments used are TRBV4-2 and TRBJ1-1; confidence is insufficient to name the D gene. This TCR was sampled from a human donor with chronic lymphocytic leukemia. The base sequence is TGTGCCAGCAGCCAAGTCAAAAAGACTGAAGCTTTCTTT. It specifies CASSQVKKTEAFF.